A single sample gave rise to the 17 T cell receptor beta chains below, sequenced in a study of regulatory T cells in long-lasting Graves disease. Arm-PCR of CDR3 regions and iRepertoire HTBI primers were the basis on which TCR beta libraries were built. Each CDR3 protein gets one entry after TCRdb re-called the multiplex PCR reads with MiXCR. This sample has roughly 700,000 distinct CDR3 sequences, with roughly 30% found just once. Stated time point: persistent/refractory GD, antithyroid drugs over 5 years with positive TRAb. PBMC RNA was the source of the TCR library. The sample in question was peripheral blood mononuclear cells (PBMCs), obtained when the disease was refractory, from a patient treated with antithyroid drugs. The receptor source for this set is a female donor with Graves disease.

The CDR3 is CASSLAGTSVKYF. In nucleotides, the CDR3 is TGTGCCAGCAGCTTAGCCGGGACTAGTGTGAAGTACTTC. The chain recombines TRBV7-2 with TRBJ2-4; 8 bases are shared with TRBD2. This CDR3 has 13 residues. Unmatched junction bases numbered 6, after V lost 0 bases and J lost 14 bases. CDR1 and CDR2 from the germline V gene are SGHTA and FQGNSA.

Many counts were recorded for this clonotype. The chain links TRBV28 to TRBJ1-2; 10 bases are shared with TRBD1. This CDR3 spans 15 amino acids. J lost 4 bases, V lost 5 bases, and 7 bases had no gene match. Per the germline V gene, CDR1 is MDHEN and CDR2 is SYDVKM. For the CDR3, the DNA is TGTGCCAGCAGTCGGTCGACAGGGGGCATCTATGGCTACACCTTC. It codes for CASSRSTGGIYGYTF.

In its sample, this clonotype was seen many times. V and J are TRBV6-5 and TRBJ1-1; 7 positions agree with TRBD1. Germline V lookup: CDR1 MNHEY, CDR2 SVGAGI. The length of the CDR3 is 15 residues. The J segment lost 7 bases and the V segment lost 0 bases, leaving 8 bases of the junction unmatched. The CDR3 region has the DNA TGTGCCAGCAGTTACTCGAACAGGGGAATCGGTGAAGCTTTCTTT. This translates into CASSYSNRGIGEAFF.

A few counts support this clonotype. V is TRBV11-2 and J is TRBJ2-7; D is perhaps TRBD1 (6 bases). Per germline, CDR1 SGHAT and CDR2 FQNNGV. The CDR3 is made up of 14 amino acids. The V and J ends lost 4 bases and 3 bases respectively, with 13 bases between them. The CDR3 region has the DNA TGTGCCAGCAGCTCGCAGGGGTATCGCTACGAGCAGTACTTC. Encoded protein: CASSSQGYRYEQYF.

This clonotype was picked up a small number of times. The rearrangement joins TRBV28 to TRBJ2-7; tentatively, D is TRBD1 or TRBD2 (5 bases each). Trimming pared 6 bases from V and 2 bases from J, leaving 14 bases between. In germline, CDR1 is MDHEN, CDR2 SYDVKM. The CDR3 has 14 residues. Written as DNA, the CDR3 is TGTGCCAGCAGCCCCGCCCGGGACCCCTACGAGCAGTACTTC. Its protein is CASSPARDPYEQYF. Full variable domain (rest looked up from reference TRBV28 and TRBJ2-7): DVKVTQSSRYLVKRTGEKVFLECVQDMDHENMFWYRQDPGLGLRLIYFSYDVKMKEKGDIPEGYSVSREKKERFSLILESASTNQTSMYLCASSPARDPYEQYFGPGTRLTVT.

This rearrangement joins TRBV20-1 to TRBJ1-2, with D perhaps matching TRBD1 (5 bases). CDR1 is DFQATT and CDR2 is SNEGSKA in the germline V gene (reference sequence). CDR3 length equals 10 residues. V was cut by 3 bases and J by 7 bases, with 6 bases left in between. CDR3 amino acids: CSASGAGYTF. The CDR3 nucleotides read TGCAGTGCTAGTGGGGCTGGCTACACCTTC.

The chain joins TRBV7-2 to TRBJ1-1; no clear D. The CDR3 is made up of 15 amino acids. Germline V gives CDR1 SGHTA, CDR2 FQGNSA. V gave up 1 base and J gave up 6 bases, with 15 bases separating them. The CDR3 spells CASSLGPGLGPEAFF. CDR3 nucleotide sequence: TGTGCCAGCAGCTTAGGCCCCGGGCTCGGCCCTGAAGCTTTCTTT. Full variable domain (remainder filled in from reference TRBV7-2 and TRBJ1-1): GAGVSQSPSNKVTEKGKDVELRCDPISGHTALYWYRQSLGQGLEFLIYFQGNSAPDKSGLPSDRFSAERTGGSVSTLTIQRTQQEDSAVYLCASSLGPGLGPEAFFGQGTRLTVV.

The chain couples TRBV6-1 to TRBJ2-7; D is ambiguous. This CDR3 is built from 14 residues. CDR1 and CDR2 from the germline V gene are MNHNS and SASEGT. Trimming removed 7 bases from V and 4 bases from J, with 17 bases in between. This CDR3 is CASTLNGELYEQYF. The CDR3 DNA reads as TGTGCCAGCACCCTTAATGGGGAACTGTACGAGCAGTACTTC.

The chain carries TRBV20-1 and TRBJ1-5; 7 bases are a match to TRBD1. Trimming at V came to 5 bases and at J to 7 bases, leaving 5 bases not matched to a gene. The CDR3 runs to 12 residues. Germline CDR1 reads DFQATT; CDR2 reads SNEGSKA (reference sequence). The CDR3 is CSALTGTQPQHF. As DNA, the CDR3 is TGCAGTGCTTTGACAGGGACCCAGCCCCAGCATTTT.

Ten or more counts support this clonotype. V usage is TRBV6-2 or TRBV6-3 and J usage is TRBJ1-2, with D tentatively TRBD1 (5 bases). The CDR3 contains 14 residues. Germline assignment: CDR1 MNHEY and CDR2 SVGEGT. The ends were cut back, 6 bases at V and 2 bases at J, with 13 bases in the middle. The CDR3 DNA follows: TGTGCCAGCAGCCTCGGGACGGACAACTATGGCTACACCTTC. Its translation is CASSLGTDNYGYTF.

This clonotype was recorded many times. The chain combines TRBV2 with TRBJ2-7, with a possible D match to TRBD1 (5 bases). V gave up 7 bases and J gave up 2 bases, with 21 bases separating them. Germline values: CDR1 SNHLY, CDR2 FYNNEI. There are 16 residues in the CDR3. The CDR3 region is CASMVRTQGPTYEQYF. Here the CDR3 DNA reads TGTGCCAGCATGGTTCGGACCCAGGGCCCAACCTACGAGCAGTACTTC.

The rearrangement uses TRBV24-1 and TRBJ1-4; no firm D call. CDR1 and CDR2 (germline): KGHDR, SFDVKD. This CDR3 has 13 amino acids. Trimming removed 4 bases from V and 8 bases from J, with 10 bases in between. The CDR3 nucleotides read TGTGCCACCAGTGAGCCGACTCAGGAAAAACTGTTTTTT. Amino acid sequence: CATSEPTQEKLFF.

The CDR3 coding sequence is TGTGCCAGCAGTGAAGTTCGGGGACTAGCGGGGCAAGAGACCCAGTACTTC. Residues: CASSEVRGLAGQETQYF. The J gene is TRBJ2-5, the V gene TRBV2; 13 bases map to TRBD2. CDR3 size: 17 residues. The ends lost 1 base at V and 2 bases at J; junction bases unmatched: 4. Germline V CDR1 and CDR2: SNHLY, FYNNEI.

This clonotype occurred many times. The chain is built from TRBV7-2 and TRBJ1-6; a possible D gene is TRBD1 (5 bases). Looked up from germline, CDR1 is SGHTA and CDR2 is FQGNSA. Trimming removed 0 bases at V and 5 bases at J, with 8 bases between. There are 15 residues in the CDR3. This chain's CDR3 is CASSLAGGDNSPLHF. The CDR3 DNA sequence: TGTGCCAGCAGCTTAGCGGGGGGAGATAATTCACCCCTCCACTTT.

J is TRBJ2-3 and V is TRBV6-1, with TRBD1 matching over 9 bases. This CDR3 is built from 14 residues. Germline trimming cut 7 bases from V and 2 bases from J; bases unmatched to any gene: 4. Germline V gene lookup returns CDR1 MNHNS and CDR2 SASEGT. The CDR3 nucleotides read TGTGCCAGCACCCGGGACAGGGACACAGATACGCAGTATTTT. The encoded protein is CASTRDRDTDTQYF.

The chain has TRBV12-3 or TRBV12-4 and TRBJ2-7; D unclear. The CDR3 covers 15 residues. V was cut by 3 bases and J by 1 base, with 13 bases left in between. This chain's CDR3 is CASSFRQFRSYEQYF. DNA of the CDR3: TGTGCCAGCAGTTTTCGTCAGTTTCGGTCCTACGAGCAGTACTTC.

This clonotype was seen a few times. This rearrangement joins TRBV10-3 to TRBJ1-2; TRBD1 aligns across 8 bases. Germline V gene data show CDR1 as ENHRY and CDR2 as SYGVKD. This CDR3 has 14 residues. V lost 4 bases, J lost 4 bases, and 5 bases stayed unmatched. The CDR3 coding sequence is TGTGCCATCAGTGCCGCAGGGGGCGCCTATGGCTACACCTTC. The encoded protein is CAISAAGGAYGYTF.